This T cell receptor (beta chain) originates from a study of Graves' ophthalmopathy and Graves' hyperthyroidism (dated by TCRdb to 2017 to 2018). General notes on the study: A patient counted as having stable hyperthyroidism if there was no progression to ophthalmopathy within 18 months of follow-up. The study used TCR beta repertoire signatures to distinguish Graves' ophthalmopathy from Graves' hyperthyroidism and to predict progression to ophthalmopathy. In total, approximately 130 blood samples were TCR-sequenced: approximately 42 ophthalmopathy, some 72 hyperthyroidism and some 17 hyperthyroidism-to-ophthalmopathy patients. To explore V-J signatures that separate ophthalmopathy from hyperthyroidism, a discovery set of about a hundred patients was enrolled, consisting of about 43 with ophthalmopathy and some 59 with stable hyperthyroidism. An independent validation cohort was composed of around 19 hyperthyroidism patients and roughly 16 patients who later progressed from hyperthyroidism to ophthalmopathy. T-cell repertoires of thyroid tissue and blood were compared in over 5 hyperthyroidism patients. Following sampling, methimazole starting at 30 mg daily was administered to hyperthyroidism patients, and high-dose intravenous methylprednisolone was administered to ophthalmopathy patients.

Patients with hyperthyroidism were aged 18 to 65 years, had been newly diagnosed, and had a disease duration of less than 2 months. Patients with other autoimmune diseases, uncontrolled infections, pregnancy or lactation were excluded from the study. Clinical symptoms, serum thyroxine, TRAb, thyroid ultrasound and orbital computed tomography formed the basis of the diagnosis. Total RNA was extracted with Trizol reagent and quality-checked on an Agilent 2100 Bioanalyzer. The CDR3 contains 12 residues, cysteine and phenylalanine counted. Only the CDR3 portion is preserved as DNA: 36 bases, with reading frame beginning at the first base. The trim is 4 bases for V and 8 bases for J, with a gap of 8 bases between the germline ends. TCR beta CDR3 regions were amplified from RNA transcripts for repertoire sequencing. The first round was an RT-PCR using HTBI primers with the Qiagen OneStep RT-PCR kit, and this first round was followed by a second-round multiplex PCR, then size selection and purification. The libraries underwent paired-end sequencing with 100 bp reads on an Illumina HiSeq2000. Regarding the original processing steps: Reads were processed with SOAPnuke, discarding reads with adapters, uncalled bases, mean Phred below 15, or no exact constant-primer or identifier match. COPE v1.2.5 was used to merge the high-quality paired reads. Unique nucleotide sequences were defined as clonotypes and aligned to IMGT TRB V, D and J references using MiTCR v1.1. The analysis was limited to V-J combinations with a frequency above 0.0001, which together covered roughly 99% of the repertoires. For each V-J combination, a TCR clonal expansion and chaos score was defined as the ratio of F50 clonal expansion to chaos observed in the TCRdist matrix. Welch's t-statistics and random forest were used to narrow the features down to around 12 V-J combinations, which were then fed into a naive Bayes classifier. The Morisita-Horn index was used to measure how similar the thyroid and blood repertoires were. The public reads were run again by TCRdb, first through fastp at Q25 and then through MiXCR, and only productive beta chains were kept. CDR3 protein duplicates are merged, each entry listing the most common genes and DNA. These V and J calls derive from TCRdb rather than the authors' analysis. The sample profile shows over a million distinct CDR3 sequences; less than 45% of them were found once. Clones ranked in the top ten supply more than 9.5% of the sample.

Points the paper makes about the study in general: No statistical method was used to predetermine the sample size, and group allocation was not hidden from the investigators. In cross-validation, the 13-signature model distinguished ophthalmopathy from stable hyperthyroidism with approximately 90% sensitivity and around 82% specificity, and in the test set the corresponding values were roughly 80% and 76%. Most expanded thyroid clonotypes with a frequency above 0.001 also appeared in blood, which suggests that blood repertoires may reflect the immune response in the thyroid. In validation, the model predicted ophthalmopathy progression with over 60% sensitivity and roughly 78% specificity; more than ten predicted patients were CT-confirmed with GO in a median of 6.5 months.

This clonotype was observed a few times. Its antigen is not yet known. Per-base quality was not reported, and no clone a single base away is much larger than it. This receptor was obtained from an adult man with Graves' hyperthyroidism. The receptor chain draws on TRBV12-3 or TRBV12-4 and TRBJ2-2; TRBD1 might be the D gene, on 5 matching bases. Material for sequencing was peripheral blood or thyroid tissue (not recorded which). The CDR3 loop reads CASSSNRGELFF. The base sequence is TGTGCCAGCAGTTCGAACAGGGGGGAGCTGTTTTTT.